The sequence of this T cell receptor (beta chain) was determined in a study of glioma-infiltrating T cells. Study outcomes and limitations: Tissue and blood shared very few CDR3 sequences. Non-neoplastic patients had below-expected tissue-blood divergence, while all gliomas exceeded expectation.

The CDR3 consists of 18 residues. The germline CDR1 and CDR2 sequences are KGHSH and LQKENI. J gave up 0 bases and V 1 base, and 9 bases lay outside the gene matches. TCR alpha and beta CDR3 regions were amplified from RNA using iRepertoire nested multiplex PCR. Tissue mRNA or PBMC total RNA, roughly 90-450 ng, went into one-step reverse transcription and amplification. Using its own MiXCR run on the multiplex PCR reads, TCRdb lists one record per CDR3 protein. The sample includes fewer than 90,000 distinct CDR3 sequences, approximately 22% of them seen just once. Note on this clonotype: Its matching antigen is unknown.

The chain carries TRBV18 and TRBJ2-1; TRBD2 matches at 7 bases. What was sequenced was glioma tissue, nonneoplastic brain tissue, or PBMCs (not recorded which). This receptor was identified in a human donor with low-grade glioma or glioblastoma, undergoing nonglioma brain surgery, or in good health (not recorded which). DNA for the CDR3: TGTGCCAGCTCACCACGAAGCGGGATGGTTTCCTCCTACAATGAGCAGTTCTTC. It encodes CASSPRSGMVSSYNEQFF.